This is a list of T cell receptor beta chains from one sample in a study of patients and donors after allogeneic stem cell transplantation. MiXCR, run by TCRdb on the RT-PCR reads, gives a single entry per CDR3 protein. Among 800,000 to 1,000,000 distinct CDR3 sequences listed, 15% to 20% were seen once. Sequencing was carried out using blood, either unsorted or a sorted T cell fraction (not recorded which). The receptors shown here come from a human donor who was either an allogeneic HSCT recipient or a stem cell or donor lymphocyte infusion donor (not recorded which). It is not recorded whose cells these are; they may come from a transplant donor. The CDR3 runs from the conserved cysteine through the conserved F or W. Each record gives: D gene, J gene, V gene, clone size, CDR3 DNA, CDR3 protein. A D gene is named only where the DNA matches it firmly. Rows may omit the clone size; those that give it use once, few, many or a size class.

D: -
J: TRBJ2-7
V: TRBV20-1
size: few
DNA: TGCAGTGCTAGTCGTGGGAGCGGCTACGAGCAGTACTTC
CDR3: CSASRGSGYEQYF

D: -
J: TRBJ2-2
V: TRBV6-5
size: -
DNA: TGTGCCAGCAGTTACTCGATCGGGGCGAAGACCGGGGAGCTGTTTTTT
CDR3: CASSYSIGAKTGELFF

D: TRBD2
J: TRBJ2-3
V: TRBV12-3/TRBV12-4
size: few
DNA: TGTGCCAGCACTCCGGGGGGGATACTGGATACGCAGTATTTT
CDR3: CASTPGGILDTQYF

D: TRBD2
J: TRBJ2-7
V: TRBV12-3/TRBV12-4
size: few
DNA: TGTGCCAGCAGTTTTCAGCGGGAGAGGGGCGAGCAGTACTTC
CDR3: CASSFQRERGEQYF

D: -
J: TRBJ2-1
V: TRBV20-1
size: many
DNA: TGCAGTGCTACAGCCCAGGGGTCCCCCAATTACAATGAGCAGTTCTTC
CDR3: CSATAQGSPNYNEQFF

D: -
J: TRBJ1-2
V: TRBV5-1
size: few
DNA: TGCGCCAGCAGCCCAGATGCAGGGGACAACTATGGCTACACCTTC
CDR3: CASSPDAGDNYGYTF

D: -
J: TRBJ1-6
V: TRBV27
size: many
DNA: TGTGCCAGCAGTTTAACAGTACAGAATTCACCCCTCCACTTT
CDR3: CASSLTVQNSPLHF

D: -
J: TRBJ2-7
V: TRBV6-2/TRBV6-3
size: -
DNA: TGTGCCAGCAGTTACGTCGGGGCTATATACGAGCAGTACTTC
CDR3: CASSYVGAIYEQYF

D: -
J: TRBJ2-2
V: TRBV5-4
size: few
DNA: TGTGCCAGCAGCTTGCCCCCAGCGGGCACCGGGGAGCTGTTTTTT
CDR3: CASSLPPAGTGELFF

D: -
J: TRBJ1-2
V: TRBV4-2
size: -
DNA: TGTGCCAGCAGCCAAGCAGGCCCAGGGTCCTATGGCTACACCTTC
CDR3: CASSQAGPGSYGYTF

D: -
J: TRBJ1-6
V: TRBV30
size: few
DNA: TGTGCCTGGAGTACCAGTACGTGGGGGGCAGGTTCACCCCTCCACTTT
CDR3: CAWSTSTWGAGSPLHF

D: -
J: TRBJ2-3
V: TRBV6-1
size: -
DNA: TGTGCCAGCAGTCCTCTAGCAGGCCGTGACTCAGATACGCAGTATTTT
CDR3: CASSPLAGRDSDTQYF

D: -
J: TRBJ1-2
V: TRBV20-1
size: -
DNA: TGCAGTGCTAGAGATGGGAGACAGTCCTATGGCTACACCTTC
CDR3: CSARDGRQSYGYTF

D: -
J: TRBJ2-2
V: TRBV27
size: -
DNA: TGTGCCAGCAGTCACCACGGGGAGCTGTTTTTT
CDR3: CASSHHGELFF

D: -
J: TRBJ1-5
V: TRBV12-3/TRBV12-4
size: few
DNA: TGTGCCAGCACCGGGGGTTGGCAGGGGAGAAGCAATCAGCCCCAGCATTTT
CDR3: CASTGGWQGRSNQPQHF

D: -
J: TRBJ2-5
V: TRBV5-8
size: -
DNA: TGTGCCAGCAGCCCCCCGACCGGAGTACGGGAGACCCAGTACTTC
CDR3: CASSPPTGVRETQYF

D: -
J: TRBJ1-2
V: TRBV6-6
size: -
DNA: TGTGCCAGCAGTACGGACAGATCCCGTGGCTACACCTTC
CDR3: CASSTDRSRGYTF

D: -
J: TRBJ2-4
V: TRBV20-1
size: -
DNA: TGCAGTGCTAGAGCTCTGCGGACGGTCAAAAACATTCAGTACTTC
CDR3: CSARALRTVKNIQYF

D: TRBD1
J: TRBJ1-1
V: TRBV6-1
size: few
DNA: TGTGCCAGCAGTACCCGGACAGGGGGCACTGAAGCTTTCTTT
CDR3: CASSTRTGGTEAFF

D: -
J: TRBJ2-7
V: TRBV27
size: -
DNA: TGTGCCAGCAGTTTAAGGGCAGAGACCTACGAGCAGTACTTC
CDR3: CASSLRAETYEQYF

D: TRBD1
J: TRBJ1-1
V: TRBV5-5
size: few
DNA: TGTGCCAGCAGCGCTATAGCAGGGGGCGCGAAAGATACTGAAGCTTTCTTT
CDR3: CASSAIAGGAKDTEAFF

D: -
J: TRBJ1-5
V: TRBV5-1
size: many
DNA: TGCGCCAGCAGCTTGGACGCAGGAGATCAGCCCCAGCATTTT
CDR3: CASSLDAGDQPQHF

D: -
J: TRBJ1-5
V: TRBV27
size: few
DNA: TGTGCCAGCAGTTTATATGGGTTTCTCCCACTTGGCAATCAGCCCCAGCATTTT
CDR3: CASSLYGFLPLGNQPQHF

D: TRBD1
J: TRBJ2-1
V: TRBV10-3
size: -
DNA: TGTGCCATCAGTGAGGAGGGACAGGTCAGGGTGGAAGGGAATGAGCAGTTCTTC
CDR3: CAISEEGQVRVEGNEQFF

D: -
J: TRBJ2-3
V: TRBV7-3
size: -
DNA: TGTGCCAGCAGCTTAACGTTGGGGAGCACAGATACGCAGTATTTT
CDR3: CASSLTLGSTDTQYF

D: -
J: TRBJ2-4
V: TRBV10-3
size: many
DNA: TGTGCCATCAGTGAGCCCGGACAGATAAACATTCAGTACTTC
CDR3: CAISEPGQINIQYF

D: -
J: TRBJ1-2
V: TRBV20-1
size: few
DNA: TGCAGTGCCGCCGGGTTCCGTAACTATGGCTACACCTTC
CDR3: CSAAGFRNYGYTF

D: -
J: TRBJ1-2
V: TRBV20-1
size: few
DNA: TGCAGTGCTAGTAATCCGCGGACATACTATGGCTACACCTTC
CDR3: CSASNPRTYYGYTF